This TCR beta chain was documented in a study of Ad26.COV2.S vaccination and SARS-CoV-2 variants. Study-wide background: A participant enrolled in the COV1001 Ad26.COV2.S trial arm provided the sample.

The treatment was: around 19 received Ad26.COV2.S at low or high dose, single or two shots; 5 received placebo; per-sample allocation not given. Sample collection was performed on day 63 after the first vaccine or placebo injection. Recruitment in Boston yielded a donor of adult age, 18-55 years. This vaccine is an Ad26 vector that expresses the Wuhan-strain SARS-CoV-2 spike. The CDR3 runs to 19 residues. V was pared by 4 bases and J by 3 bases, with 17 bases of the junction left unmatched. Per germline, CDR1 SGDLS and CDR2 YYNGEE. Sequenced by immunoSEQ multiplex PCR; TCRdb stores in-frame clones only, minus some. Of a few hundred thousand clones in the sample, around 86% are singletons; the top ten hold more than 3%.

The V and J genes are TRBV9 and TRBJ2-1, with 9 bases matching TRBD1. This TCR was sampled from a person between 18 and 59 years old who received the Ad26.COV2.S COVID-19 vaccine or a placebo. The material was peripheral blood, obtained in a trial of Ad26.COV2.S vaccine versus placebo. Written as DNA, the CDR3 is TGTGCCAGCAGCTCCTACCCCCCCCGGGACAGGGTGTTCTACAATGAGCAGTTCTTC. Its protein product is CASSSYPPRDRVFYNEQFF.